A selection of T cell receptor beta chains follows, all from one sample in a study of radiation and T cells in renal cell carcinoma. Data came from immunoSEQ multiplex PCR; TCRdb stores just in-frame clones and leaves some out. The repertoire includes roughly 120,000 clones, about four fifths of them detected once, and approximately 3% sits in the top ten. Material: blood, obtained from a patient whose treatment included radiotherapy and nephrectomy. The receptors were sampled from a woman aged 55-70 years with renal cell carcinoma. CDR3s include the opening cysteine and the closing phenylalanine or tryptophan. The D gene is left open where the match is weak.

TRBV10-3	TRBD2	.	CAISRAASGYEQYF
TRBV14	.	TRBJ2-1	CASSNKGPGGFYNEQFF
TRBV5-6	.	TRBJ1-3	CASSLRGIGNTIYF
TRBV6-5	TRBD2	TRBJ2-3	CASSWTSVRGDTQYF
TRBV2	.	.	CASSERGSEQYF
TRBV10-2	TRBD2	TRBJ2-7	CASRLAGVEQYF
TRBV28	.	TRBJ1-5	CASSPRGVVRSNQPQHF
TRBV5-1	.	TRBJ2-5	CASRVLGRDPETQYF
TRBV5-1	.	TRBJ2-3	CASSDRSNTDTQYF
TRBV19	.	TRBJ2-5	CASSSRRKETQYF
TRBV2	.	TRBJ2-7	CASSDTGAGNEQYF
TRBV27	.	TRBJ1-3	CASSPDGGVSGNTIYF
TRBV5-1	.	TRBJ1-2	CASSSYRDGYTF
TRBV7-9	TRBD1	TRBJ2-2	CASSPTGEAGELFF
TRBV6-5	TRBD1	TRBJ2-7	CASSSRRQGELYEQYF
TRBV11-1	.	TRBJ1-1	CASSLGPAMNTEAFF
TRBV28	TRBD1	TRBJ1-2	CASSLGTGVGGYTF
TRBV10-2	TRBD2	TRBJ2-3	CASSGTSGGDTTDTQYF
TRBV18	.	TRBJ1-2	CASSLQWVYGYTF
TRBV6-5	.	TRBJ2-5	CASSSSTEAETQYF
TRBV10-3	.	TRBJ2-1	CAISEGGQYNEQFF
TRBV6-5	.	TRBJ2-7	CASSDLSYEQYF
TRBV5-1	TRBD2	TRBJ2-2	CASSLGLAGVTGELFF
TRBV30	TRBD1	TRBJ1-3	CAWSCTLGRGCRNTIYF
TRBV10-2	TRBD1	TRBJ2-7	CASRGQGSDYEQYF
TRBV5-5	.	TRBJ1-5	CASSLGTPTRPQHF
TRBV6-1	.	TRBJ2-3	CASSVGLTDTQYF
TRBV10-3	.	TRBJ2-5	CATARQGGETQYF